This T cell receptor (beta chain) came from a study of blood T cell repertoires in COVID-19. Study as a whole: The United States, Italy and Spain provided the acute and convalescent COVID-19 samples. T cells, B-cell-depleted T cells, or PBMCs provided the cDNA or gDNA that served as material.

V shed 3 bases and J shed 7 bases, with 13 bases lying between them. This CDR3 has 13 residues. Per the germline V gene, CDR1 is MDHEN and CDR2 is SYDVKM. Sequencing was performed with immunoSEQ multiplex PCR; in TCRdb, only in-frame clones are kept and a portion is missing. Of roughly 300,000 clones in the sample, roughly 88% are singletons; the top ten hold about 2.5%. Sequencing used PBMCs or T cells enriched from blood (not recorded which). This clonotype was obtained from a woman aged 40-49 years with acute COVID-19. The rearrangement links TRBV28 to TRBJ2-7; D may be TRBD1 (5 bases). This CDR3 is CASSFRGLNEQYF. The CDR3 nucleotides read TGTGCCAGCAGTTTTAGGGGATTAAATGAGCAGTACTTC.